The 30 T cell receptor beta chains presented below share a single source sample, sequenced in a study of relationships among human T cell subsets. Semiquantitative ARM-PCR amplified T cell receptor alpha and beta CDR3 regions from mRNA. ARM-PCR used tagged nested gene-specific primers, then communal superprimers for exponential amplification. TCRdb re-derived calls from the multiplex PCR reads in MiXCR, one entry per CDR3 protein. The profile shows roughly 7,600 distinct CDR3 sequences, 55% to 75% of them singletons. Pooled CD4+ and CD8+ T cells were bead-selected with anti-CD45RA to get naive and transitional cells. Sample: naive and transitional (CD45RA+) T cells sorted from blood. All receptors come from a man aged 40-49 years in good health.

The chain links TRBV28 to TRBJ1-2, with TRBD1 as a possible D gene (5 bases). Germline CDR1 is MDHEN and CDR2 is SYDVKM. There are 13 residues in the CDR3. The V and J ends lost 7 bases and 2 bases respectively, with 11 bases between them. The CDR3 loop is CASTAQGNYGYTF. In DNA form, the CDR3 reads TGTGCCAGCACTGCCCAGGGAAACTATGGCTACACCTTC.

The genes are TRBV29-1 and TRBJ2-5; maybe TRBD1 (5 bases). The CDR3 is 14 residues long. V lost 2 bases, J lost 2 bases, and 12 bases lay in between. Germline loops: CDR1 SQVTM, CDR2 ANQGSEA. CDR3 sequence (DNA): TGCAGCGTTGAACCAGGGTGGGGTCAAGAGACCCAGTACTTC. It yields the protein CSVEPGWGQETQYF.

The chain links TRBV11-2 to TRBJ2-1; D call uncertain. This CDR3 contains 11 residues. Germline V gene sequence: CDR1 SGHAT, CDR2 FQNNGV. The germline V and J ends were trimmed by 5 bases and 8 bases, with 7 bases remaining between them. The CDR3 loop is CASSNRDEQFF. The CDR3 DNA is TGTGCCAGCAGCAACCGGGATGAGCAGTTCTTC.

The CDR3 is CSGWDSTDTQYF. CDR3 bases: TGCAGCGGATGGGACAGCACAGATACGCAGTATTTT. This sequence joins TRBV29-1 and TRBJ2-3, with D tentatively TRBD1 or TRBD2 (5 bases each). The CDR3 sequence is 12 residues long. The ends were cut back, 7 bases at V and 0 bases at J, with 8 bases in the middle. CDR1 is SQVTM, CDR2 ANQGSEA, per germline.

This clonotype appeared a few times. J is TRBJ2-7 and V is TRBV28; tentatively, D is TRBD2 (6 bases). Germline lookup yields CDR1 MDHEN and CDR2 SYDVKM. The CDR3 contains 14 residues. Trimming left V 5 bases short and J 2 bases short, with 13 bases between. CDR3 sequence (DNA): TGTGCCAGCAGTATGGGACTGCCTACCTACGAGCAGTACTTC. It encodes CASSMGLPTYEQYF.

The CDR3 nucleotides read TGCAGCGTTGAAGGGGTGGGGGACTACGAGCAGTACTTC. This translates into CSVEGVGDYEQYF. The chain carries TRBV29-1 and TRBJ2-7; D tentatively reads TRBD1 or TRBD2 (5 bases each). Per germline, CDR1 SQVTM and CDR2 ANQGSEA. This CDR3 has 13 residues. V lost 1 base and J lost 3, with 10 bases in between.

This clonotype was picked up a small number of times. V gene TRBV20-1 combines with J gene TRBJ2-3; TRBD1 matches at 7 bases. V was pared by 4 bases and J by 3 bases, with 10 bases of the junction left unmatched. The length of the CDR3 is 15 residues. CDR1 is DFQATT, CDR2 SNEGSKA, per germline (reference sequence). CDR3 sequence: CSATARQGRTDTQYF. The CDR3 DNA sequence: TGCAGTGCTACCGCCAGACAGGGCCGGACAGATACGCAGTATTTT.

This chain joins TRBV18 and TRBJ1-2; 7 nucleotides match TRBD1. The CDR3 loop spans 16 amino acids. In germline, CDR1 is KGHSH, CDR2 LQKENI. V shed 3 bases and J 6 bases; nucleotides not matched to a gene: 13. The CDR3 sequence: CASSPERDSRFNGYTF. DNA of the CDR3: TGTGCCAGCTCACCTGAGCGGGACAGTCGGTTCAATGGCTACACCTTC.

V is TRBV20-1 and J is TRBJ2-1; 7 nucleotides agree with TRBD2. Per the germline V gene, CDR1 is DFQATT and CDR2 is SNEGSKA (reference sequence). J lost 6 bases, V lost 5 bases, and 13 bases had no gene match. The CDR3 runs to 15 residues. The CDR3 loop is CSAAAGDSSANEQFF. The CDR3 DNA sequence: TGCAGTGCTGCGGCGGGGGATTCAAGCGCCAATGAGCAGTTCTTC.

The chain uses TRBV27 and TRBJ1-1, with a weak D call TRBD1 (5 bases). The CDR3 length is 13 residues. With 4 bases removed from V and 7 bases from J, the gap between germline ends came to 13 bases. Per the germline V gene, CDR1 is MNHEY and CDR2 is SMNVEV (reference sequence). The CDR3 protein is CASSSGTKNEAFF. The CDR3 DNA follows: TGTGCCAGCAGTTCCGGGACCAAGAATGAAGCTTTCTTT.

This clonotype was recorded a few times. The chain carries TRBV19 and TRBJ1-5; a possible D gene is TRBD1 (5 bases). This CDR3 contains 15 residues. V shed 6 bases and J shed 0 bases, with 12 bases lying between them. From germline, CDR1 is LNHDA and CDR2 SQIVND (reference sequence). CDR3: CASRVGQNSNQPQHF. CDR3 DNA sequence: TGTGCCAGTAGGGTAGGACAAAATAGCAATCAGCCCCAGCATTTT.

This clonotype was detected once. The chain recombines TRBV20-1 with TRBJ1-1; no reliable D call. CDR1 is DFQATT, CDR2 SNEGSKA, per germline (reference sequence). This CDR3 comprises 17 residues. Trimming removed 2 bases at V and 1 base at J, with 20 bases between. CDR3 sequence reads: CSARSPRGQAGNTEAFF. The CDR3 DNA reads TGCAGTGCTAGATCCCCACGTGGCCAGGCGGGGAACACTGAAGCTTTCTTT.

CDR3 amino acids: CASSGRTEQDTQYF. CDR3 nucleotide sequence: TGTGCCAGCAGCGGAAGGACAGAGCAAGATACGCAGTATTTT. This sequence joins TRBV11-1 and TRBJ2-3; possibly TRBD1 for D (6 bases). V lost 5 bases and J lost 5, with 14 bases in between. CDR3 length equals 14 residues. Germline V gene data show CDR1 as SGHAT and CDR2 as FQDESV (reference sequence). Variable domain in full (rest from reference TRBV11-1 and TRBJ2-3): EAEVAQSPRYKITEKSQAVAFWCDPISGHATLYWYRQILGQGPELLVQFQDESVVDDSQLPKDRFSAERLKGVDSTLKIQPAELGDSAMYLCASSGRTEQDTQYFGPGTRLTVL.

CDR3 region: CAWSKETQYF. Here the CDR3 DNA reads TGTGCCTGGAGTAAAGAGACCCAGTACTTC. V is TRBV30 and J is TRBJ2-5; no definite D call. V dropped 2 bases and J dropped 3 bases, with 1 base sitting between them. Germline values: CDR1 GTSNPN, CDR2 SVGIG (reference sequence). The CDR3 is 10 amino acids.

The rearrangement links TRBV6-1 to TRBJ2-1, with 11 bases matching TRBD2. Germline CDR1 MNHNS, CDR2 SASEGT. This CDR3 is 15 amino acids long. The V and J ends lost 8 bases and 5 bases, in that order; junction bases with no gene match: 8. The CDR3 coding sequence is TGTGCCAGCGCCTCCGGGACTAGCGGCAACAATGAGCAGTTCTTC. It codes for CASASGTSGNNEQFF.

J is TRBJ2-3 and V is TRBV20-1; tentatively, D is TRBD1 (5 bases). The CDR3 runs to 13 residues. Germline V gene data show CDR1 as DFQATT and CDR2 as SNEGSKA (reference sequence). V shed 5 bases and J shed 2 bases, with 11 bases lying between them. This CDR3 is CSAPPDNTDTQYF. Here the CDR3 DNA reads TGCAGTGCTCCCCCGGACAACACAGATACGCAGTATTTT.

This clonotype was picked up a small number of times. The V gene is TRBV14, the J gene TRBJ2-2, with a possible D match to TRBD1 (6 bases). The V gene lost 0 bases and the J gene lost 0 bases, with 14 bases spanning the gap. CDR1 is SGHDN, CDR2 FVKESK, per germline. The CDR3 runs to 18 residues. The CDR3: CASSQEFHRASNTGELFF. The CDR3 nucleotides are TGTGCCAGCAGCCAAGAGTTCCACAGGGCGTCGAACACCGGGGAGCTGTTTTTT.

The CDR3 sequence is CASRGSAKNIQYF. The CDR3 DNA reads as TGTGCCAGCAGGGGGTCAGCCAAAAACATTCAGTACTTC. This rearrangement joins TRBV28 to TRBJ2-4; D is uncertain. CDR3 length: 13 residues. Trimming took 6 bases from V and 0 from J, leaving 6 bases between them. Germline V gene data show CDR1 as MDHEN and CDR2 as SYDVKM.

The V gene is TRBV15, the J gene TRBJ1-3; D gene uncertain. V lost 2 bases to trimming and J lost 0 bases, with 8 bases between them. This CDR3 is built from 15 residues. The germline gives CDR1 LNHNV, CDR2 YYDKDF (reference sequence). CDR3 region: CATSRYSHSGNTIYF. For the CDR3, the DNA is TGTGCCACCAGCAGATACAGTCACTCTGGAAACACCATATATTTT.

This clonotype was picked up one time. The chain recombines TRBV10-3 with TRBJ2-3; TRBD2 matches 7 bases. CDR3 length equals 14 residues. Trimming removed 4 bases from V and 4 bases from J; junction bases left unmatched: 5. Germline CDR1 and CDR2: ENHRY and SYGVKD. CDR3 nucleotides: TGTGCCATCAGTGGTGGAGGGAGGGCAGATACGCAGTATTTT. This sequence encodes CAISGGGRADTQYF.

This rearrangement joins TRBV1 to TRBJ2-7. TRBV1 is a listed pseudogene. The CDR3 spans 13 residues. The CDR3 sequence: CTSSPQEHYEQYF. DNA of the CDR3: TGCACCAGCAGCCCCCAAGAACACTACGAGCAGTACTTC.

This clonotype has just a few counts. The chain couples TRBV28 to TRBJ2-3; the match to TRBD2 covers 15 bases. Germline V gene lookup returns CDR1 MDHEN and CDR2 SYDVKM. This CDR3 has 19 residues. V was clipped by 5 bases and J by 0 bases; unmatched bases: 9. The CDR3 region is CASSPAAGLAGGSTDTQYF. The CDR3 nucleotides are TGTGCCAGCAGTCCAGCCGCCGGACTAGCGGGGGGGAGCACAGATACGCAGTATTTT.

CDR3 region: CASSRGRYNEQFF. For the CDR3, the DNA is TGTGCCAGCTCAAGAGGGCGGTACAATGAGCAGTTCTTC. The chain has TRBV18 and TRBJ2-1; a possible D gene is TRBD2 (5 bases). V was shortened by 5 bases and J by 4 bases, with 9 bases between the two germline ends. CDR3 length equals 13 residues. Germline V gene sequence: CDR1 KGHSH, CDR2 LQKENI.

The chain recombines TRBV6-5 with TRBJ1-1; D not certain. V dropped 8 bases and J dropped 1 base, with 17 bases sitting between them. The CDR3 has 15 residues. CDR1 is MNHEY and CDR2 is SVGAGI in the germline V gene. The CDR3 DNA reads TGTGCCAGCCCGGTCCAGGCGGGAGGGAACACTGAAGCTTTCTTT. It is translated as CASPVQAGGNTEAFF.

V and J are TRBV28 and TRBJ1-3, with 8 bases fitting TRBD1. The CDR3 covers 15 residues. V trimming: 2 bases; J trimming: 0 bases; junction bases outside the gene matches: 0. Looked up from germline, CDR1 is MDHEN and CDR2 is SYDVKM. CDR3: CASSLQGASGNTIYF. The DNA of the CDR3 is TGTGCCAGCAGTTTACAGGGGGCCTCTGGAAACACCATATATTTT. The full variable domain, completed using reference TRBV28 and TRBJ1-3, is DVKVTQSSRYLVKRTGEKVFLECVQDMDHENMFWYRQDPGLGLRLIYFSYDVKMKEKGDIPEGYSVSREKKERFSLILESASTNQTSMYLCASSLQGASGNTIYFGEGSWLTVV.

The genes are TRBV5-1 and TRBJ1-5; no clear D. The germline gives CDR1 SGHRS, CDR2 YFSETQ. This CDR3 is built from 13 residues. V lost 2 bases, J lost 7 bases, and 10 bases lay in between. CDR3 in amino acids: CASSFGRGQPQHF. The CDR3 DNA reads TGCGCCAGCAGCTTCGGCCGAGGACAGCCCCAGCATTTT.

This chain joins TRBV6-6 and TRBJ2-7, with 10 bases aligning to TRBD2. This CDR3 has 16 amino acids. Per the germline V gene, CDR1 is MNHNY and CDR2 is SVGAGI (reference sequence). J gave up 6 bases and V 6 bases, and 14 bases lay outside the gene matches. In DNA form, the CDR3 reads TGTGCCAGCAGATACGGCCTAGCGGGGGATCTTTCCGAGCAGTACTTC. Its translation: CASRYGLAGDLSEQYF.

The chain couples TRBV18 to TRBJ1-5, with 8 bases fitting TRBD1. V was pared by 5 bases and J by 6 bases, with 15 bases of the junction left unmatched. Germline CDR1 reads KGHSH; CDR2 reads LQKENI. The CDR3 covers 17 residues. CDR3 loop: CASSVYGTGSFGQPQHF. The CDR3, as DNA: TGTGCCAGCTCAGTCTATGGGACAGGCAGTTTTGGTCAGCCCCAGCATTTT.

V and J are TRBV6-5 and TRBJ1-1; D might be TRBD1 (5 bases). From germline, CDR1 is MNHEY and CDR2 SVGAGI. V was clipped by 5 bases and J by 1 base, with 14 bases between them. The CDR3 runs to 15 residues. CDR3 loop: CASSGHVAGNTEAFF. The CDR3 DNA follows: TGTGCCAGCAGTGGACATGTGGCCGGGAACACTGAAGCTTTCTTT.

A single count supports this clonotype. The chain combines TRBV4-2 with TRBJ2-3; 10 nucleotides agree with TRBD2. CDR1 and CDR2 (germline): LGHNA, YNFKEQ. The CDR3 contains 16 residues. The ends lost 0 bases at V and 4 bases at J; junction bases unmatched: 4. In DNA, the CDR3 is TGTGCCAGCAGCCAAGAGGGAGCGGGGGGGCCAGATACGCAGTATTTT. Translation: CASSQEGAGGPDTQYF.